These T cell receptor beta chains were read from a single sample in a study of T cells in Graves' hyperthyroidism and ophthalmopathy. TCRdb called the multiplex PCR reads again in MiXCR, with one record for every CDR3 protein. This sample has hundreds of thousands of distinct CDR3 sequences, with approximately 19% found just once. Sequenced material: blood. These receptor sequences come from a woman aged 45-65 years with Graves' hyperthyroidism that later progressed to Graves' ophthalmopathy. Each CDR3 is given with its conserved first and last residue. The order of the fields is D gene, J gene, clone size, V gene, CDR3 protein, CDR3 DNA. The D gene is left open where the match is weak. Only some rows state a clone size, as once, few, many or a class for expanded clones.

.,TRBJ1-3,.,TRBV19,CASTGGNSGNTIYF,TGTGCCAGTACCGGGGGAAACTCTGGAAACACCATATATTTT
.,TRBJ1-2,.,TRBV25-1,CASSYLQGRGYTF,TGTGCCAGCAGCTACTTACAGGGTCGCGGCTACACCTTC
.,TRBJ1-4,.,TRBV29-1,CSVATHPNEKLFF,TGCAGCGTTGCGACGCATCCAAATGAAAAACTGTTTTTT
.,TRBJ2-5,.,TRBV5-5,CASSSPGNQETQYF,TGCGCCAGCAGCTCCCCGGGAAATCAAGAGACCCAGTACTTC
TRBD2,TRBJ2-3,.,TRBV12-5,CASGRGLAGYTDTQYF,TGTGCTAGTGGTAGGGGACTAGCGGGATACACAGATACGCAGTATTTT
TRBD2,TRBJ2-3,few,TRBV24-1,CATSDFTSGGPTEQYF,TGTGCCACCAGTGATTTCACTAGCGGGGGGCCCACGGAGCAGTATTTT
TRBD2,TRBJ2-1,few,TRBV6-1,CASSRGGVAGRNEQFF,TGTGCCAGCAGCCGGGGGGGGGTAGCGGGGAGGAATGAGCAGTTCTTC
.,TRBJ1-1,many,TRBV9,CASSKRTNTEAFF,TGTGCCAGCAGCAAGAGGACGAACACTGAAGCTTTCTTT
TRBD1,TRBJ2-3,.,TRBV18,CASSPGQGWDTQYF,TGTGCCAGCTCTCCAGGACAGGGTTGGGATACGCAGTATTTT
.,TRBJ2-1,few,TRBV5-1,CASSPSGGAVQFF,TGCGCCAGCAGCCCCTCCGGGGGAGCGGTGCAGTTCTTC
TRBD1,TRBJ1-1,.,TRBV4-1,CASSSRGPSPPEAFF,TGCGCCAGCAGCAGCAGGGGGCCCTCACCACCTGAAGCTTTCTTT
.,TRBJ2-1,few,TRBV20-1,CSAHFPEQFF,TGCAGTGCTCATTTTCCGGAGCAGTTCTTC
.,TRBJ2-5,.,TRBV5-1,CASSLRGDHQETQYF,TGCGCCAGCAGCTTGAGAGGCGACCATCAAGAGACCCAGTACTTC
TRBD1,TRBJ2-1,many,TRBV2,CASSEPGQGGNEQFF,TGTGCCAGCAGTGAACCTGGACAGGGAGGCAATGAGCAGTTCTTC
TRBD1,TRBJ2-2,few,TRBV2,CASSVVTGALTGELFF,TGTGCCAGCAGTGTCGTGACAGGGGCACTCACCGGGGAGCTGTTTTTT
.,TRBJ2-7,few,TRBV5-1,CASSPYDGDYEQYF,TGCGCCAGCAGCCCATACGACGGAGACTACGAGCAGTACTTC
.,TRBJ1-1,many,TRBV30,CALTLPEAFF,TGTGCCTTGACACTCCCTGAAGCTTTCTTT
.,TRBJ2-3,.,TRBV3-1,CVSSPLADTQYF,TGTGTCAGCAGTCCGTTGGCAGATACGCAGTATTTT
.,TRBJ1-1,many,TRBV12-3/TRBV12-4,CASSSGGGMNTEAFF,TGTGCCAGCAGCTCGGGCGGAGGAATGAACACTGAAGCTTTCTTT
TRBD1,TRBJ1-4,.,TRBV11-2,CASSQTGGSEKLFF,TGTGCCAGCAGCCAGACAGGGGGCAGTGAAAAACTGTTTTTT
.,TRBJ1-1,many,TRBV5-1,CASSLDILTGLNTEAFF,TGCGCCAGCAGCTTGGACATCTTGACAGGATTGAACACTGAAGCTTTCTTT
.,TRBJ1-5,.,TRBV20-1,CSARDGVQVNQPQHF,TGCAGTGCTAGAGATGGGGTCCAGGTAAATCAGCCCCAGCATTTT
.,TRBJ1-2,once,TRBV4-1,CASSQDQMASIYGYTF,TGCGCCAGCAGCCAAGATCAAATGGCAAGCATCTATGGCTACACCTTC
.,TRBJ2-1,few,TRBV9,CASSVGGANYNEQFF,TGTGCCAGCAGCGTGGGGGGGGCTAATTACAATGAGCAGTTCTTC
TRBD1,TRBJ1-1,.,TRBV27,CASSPILGQPLNTKAFF,TGTGCCAGCAGTCCAATCTTGGGACAGCCATTGAACACTAAAGCTTTCTTT
TRBD1,TRBJ2-1,many,TRBV5-1,CASSLVGQGEYNEQFF,TGCGCCAGCAGCTTGGTGGGACAGGGGGAGTACAATGAGCAGTTCTTC
.,TRBJ2-7,.,TRBV29-1,CSVEVGSLGTTYEQYF,TGCAGCGTTGAAGTTGGGAGTTTGGGAACGACCTACGAGCAGTACTTC
TRBD1,TRBJ2-1,.,TRBV6-1,CASIGLGLGIGTGSIEQFF,TGTGCCAGCATTGGATTGGGATTGGGGATCGGGACAGGGTCGATTGAGCAGTTCTTC
TRBD2,TRBJ2-3,few,TRBV7-9,CASSLSLAGGPTDTQYF,TGTGCCAGCAGCCTTAGTCTAGCGGGGGGGCCCACAGATACGCAGTATTTT
TRBD1,TRBJ2-1,many,TRBV2,CASRQNRDRYTNEQFF,TGTGCCAGCAGGCAAAACCGGGACAGATACACCAATGAGCAGTTCTTC
.,TRBJ2-5,few,TRBV15,CATSRDRDAETQYF,TGTGCCACCAGCAGAGATCGGGATGCGGAGACCCAGTACTTC
.,TRBJ2-7,many,TRBV30,CAWSPGTPRVSSYEQYF,TGTGCCTGGAGTCCCGGGACACCAAGGGTTAGCTCCTACGAGCAGTACTTC
.,TRBJ1-3,.,TRBV6-5,CASSYTAAGEENTIYF,TGTGCCAGCAGTTACACGGCCGCGGGAGAGGAAAACACCATATATTTT
TRBD1,TRBJ1-6,.,TRBV10-3,CAISGGTESFNSPLHF,TGTGCCATCAGTGGCGGGACAGAATCATTTAATTCACCCCTCCACTTT
.,TRBJ1-1,few,TRBV10-1,CASSADENTEAFF,TGCGCCAGCAGTGCAGACGAGAACACTGAAGCTTTCTTT
TRBD1,TRBJ2-5,many,TRBV11-3,CASSTGQGAETQYF,TGTGCCAGCAGCACCGGACAGGGTGCGGAGACCCAGTACTTC
.,TRBJ1-1,few,TRBV19,CASSIWEGTATEAFF,TGTGCCAGTAGTATTTGGGAAGGGACGGCCACTGAAGCTTTCTTT
.,TRBJ2-2,many,TRBV3-1,CASTQGIGELFF,TGTGCCAGCACCCAGGGGATCGGGGAGCTGTTTTTT
.,TRBJ2-2,.,TRBV5-1,CASSHDLSSPKNVLNTGELFF,TGCGCCAGCAGCCATGACTTGTCTAGCCCTAAAAATGTATTGAACACCGGGGAGCTGTTTTTT
TRBD1,TRBJ1-3,few,TRBV4-1,CASSQETGGIFGNTIYF,TGCGCCAGCAGCCAAGAAACAGGGGGGATATTTGGAAACACCATATATTTT
.,TRBJ2-5,few,TRBV19,CASSIAREETQYF,TGTGCCAGTAGTATAGCTCGGGAAGAGACCCAGTACTTC
TRBD2,TRBJ2-5,.,TRBV20-1,CSAREFSGGAQYF,TGCAGTGCTAGAGAATTTAGCGGGGGGGCCCAGTACTTC
.,TRBJ2-5,.,TRBV6-2/TRBV6-3,CASSYSTRPQSTAGGTQYF,TGTGCCAGCAGTTACTCTACCCGGCCCCAAAGTACCGCAGGAGGGACCCAGTACTTC
TRBD1,TRBJ2-3,.,TRBV27,CASRTGGAGDTQYF,TGTGCCAGCAGGACAGGGGGCGCAGGAGATACGCAGTATTTT
TRBD1,TRBJ2-2,few,TRBV11-2,CASSPWTGYTGELFF,TGTGCCAGCAGCCCGTGGACAGGGTACACCGGGGAGCTGTTTTTT
TRBD1,TRBJ2-3,.,TRBV20-1,CSAGQGVTDTQYF,TGCAGTGCAGGACAGGGGGTCACAGATACGCAGTATTTT
TRBD1,TRBJ1-2,.,TRBV3-1,CASSQEKGQGYGYTF,TGTGCCAGCAGCCAAGAAAAGGGACAGGGCTATGGCTACACCTTC
.,TRBJ1-3,.,TRBV7-9,CASSDPRVGISGNTIYF,TGTGCCAGCAGCGACCCCCGGGTGGGCATCTCTGGAAACACCATATATTTT
.,TRBJ1-1,many,TRBV11-2,CASSFLSTEAFF,TGTGCCAGCAGCTTCCTCAGCACTGAAGCTTTCTTT
.,TRBJ1-4,.,TRBV5-1,CASSLGGPYNEKLFF,TGCGCCAGCAGCCTGGGGGGACCCTATAATGAAAAACTGTTTTTT
TRBD1,TRBJ2-7,.,TRBV7-6,CASSPPGTGGYEQYF,TGTGCCAGCAGCCCCCCGGGGACAGGGGGCTACGAGCAGTACTTC
.,TRBJ1-5,.,TRBV6-2/TRBV6-3,CASSQAWGGHQPQHF,TGTGCCAGCAGCCAAGCGTGGGGGGGGCATCAGCCCCAGCATTTT
.,TRBJ2-5,.,TRBV15,CATSRDVARETQYF,TGTGCCACCAGCAGAGATGTGGCTCGAGAGACCCAGTACTTC
.,TRBJ2-1,many,TRBV11-2,CASSPDYYNEQFF,TGTGCCAGCAGCCCTGACTATTACAATGAGCAGTTCTTC